Reported below is one T cell receptor beta chain. Its antigen is unknown. The sample originates from a study of T cell responses to AZD1222 COVID-19 vaccine. Whole-study findings and limits: Dominant at 160-218 and 743-854, vaccine-associated CD4 TCRs also spanned spike.

The data were produced by immunoSEQ multiplex PCR, yet TCRdb's version contains in-frame clones alone and is incomplete. In the table there are 150,000 to 250,000 clones, roughly 90% of which are singletons. The V and J ends lost 5 bases and 4 bases respectively, with 15 bases between them. The germline CDR1 and CDR2 sequences are MNHEY and SVGEGT. The CDR3 runs to 14 residues. The source material was peripheral blood, sampled 28 days after the second AZD1222 dose. The sequence came from an adult who received the AZD1222 COVID-19 vaccine. The chain has TRBV6-2 or TRBV6-3 and TRBJ2-7; a weak D match, TRBD1 (6 bases). The CDR3 DNA reads TGTGCCAGCAGTCGACAGACAGGTTTTTACGAGCAGTACTTC. This codes for CASSRQTGFYEQYF.